Included here is one TCR beta chain sequence, with context. Its binding antigen is unknown. No clone much larger than this one lies a single base away; base qualities are absent. The sample is drawn from a study of CD4 T cells in relation to SARS-CoV-2 and coronaviruses (dated by TCRdb to the early 2020s). General notes on the study: The ViraFEST assay cultured PBMCs with antigen for about eleven days, then sequenced TCR beta CDR3s to find antigen-specific clonal expansions. Samples from a few pre-COVID donors and the naive versus memory experiments were sequenced with the Adaptive Biotechnologies TCR-sequencing kit; other data were Illumina-based. For other donors in the study, expansion assays were sequenced with a different, Illumina-based TCR-beta assay. An HIV-1 Nef peptide pool or a no-peptide culture served as the negative reference condition. Patient-derived lymphoblastoid cell lines were used to map the HLA restriction of shared crossreactive spike epitopes. The study assessed, at the TCR clonotype level, memory CD4+ T cell crossreactivity between SARS-CoV-2 and common cold coronavirus spike proteins.

The library was generated by the immunoSEQ multiplex PCR assay. On the study's bioinformatics: Preprocessing removed nonproductive sequences and CDR3s not starting with C, not ending with F or W, or shorter than 7 amino acids. The MANAFEST web app identified antigen-specific clonotypes based on expansion compared with the reference and other culture wells. To be counted as positive, a clone had to show significant expansion compared with the reference culture, at an FDR below 0.05, in 2 of 3 replicate wells. A further requirement for positive clones was significant expansion compared with all other tandem wells, along with an odds ratio above 5. After three terminal residues were trimmed from each end, CDR3 homology was quantified as pairwise Levenshtein distance using the stringdist R package. Here the immuneACCESS table is served through TCRdb, limited to in-frame sequences with V and J called. Missing clones are a known gap in these copies; in checked studies unresolved V genes cover under half, and the rest lacks a known reason. That table furnishes V, J and clone size, whereas the DNA furnished D and trimming. The sample yields about 19,000 clones; 70% to 85% were counted once. The ten largest make up around 25% of the sample.

Study-wide findings and limitations: No donor contributed both pre-pandemic and post-infection samples, which limited tracing the source of pre-existing responses. Approximately 69% of donors had memory CD4+ clonotypes that crossrecognized SARS-CoV-2 and at least one common cold coronavirus spike. Compared with monoreactive clones, crossreactive clones had significantly weaker SARS-CoV-2-driven expansion, a result consistent with antigenic imprinting. The study was constrained by small numbers of patients and of tested TCRs. Crossreactivity analysis centred on spike protein, so crossreactivity against other viral proteins was not assessed.

There are 15 amino acids in the CDR3, from cysteine to phenylalanine inclusive. Here the CDR3 DNA is all that survives: 45 bases in frame from base 1. V is reduced by 6 bases and J by 3 bases, leaving a spacing of 18 bases between them. Taken from the germline V gene, the CDR1 and CDR2 loops are MNHNS and SASEGT. CD4+ T cells from unexposed donors were collected before the COVID-19 pandemic (2011-2018). The EasySep CD4+ T cell isolation kit was used to isolate CD4+ T cells once the cultures had run for about 10 days. Unexposed donor CD4+ T cells were tested for reactivity to SARS-CoV-2 S and N and four common cold coronavirus spike pools, as cell number allowed. Each well received millions of PBMCs, cultured in IMDM supplemented with 5% human AB serum and roughly 9.5 IU/ml IL-2. Half of the culture medium was replaced with fresh IL-2-containing medium on days 3 and 7. Each peptide culture condition was generally run in triplicate replicate wells. Leukapheresis product for the unexposed donors was bought commercially. Ficoll-Paque PLUS gradient centrifugation was used to isolate PBMCs from leukapheresis product or whole blood. PBMCs were either used fresh in the expansion assay or cryopreserved at -140 degrees C. The QIAamp Micro DNA Kit was used to extract genomic DNA from the CD4+ T cells.

The chain links TRBV6-1 with TRBJ2-7; TRBD1 is a possible D gene, resting on 6 matching bases. The sequence was obtained from a human donor in good health. Input material: CD4+ T cells from PBMCs, cultured in vitro. The DNA sequence reads TGTGCCAGCAGCTCCCCCGGGACACACCTCTACGAGCAGTACTTC. Its coded protein is CASSSPGTHLYEQYF.